Listed below are T cell receptor beta chains from one sample, sequenced in a study of human T cells and chemical hapten exposure. In TCRdb, the RACE reads were re-called with MiXCR into one record per CDR3 protein. Of 80,000 or so distinct CDR3 sequences listed, about 10% were seen once; the top ten hold roughly 4.2%. Source: whole blood, taken in connection with sensitization to the hapten diphenylcyclopropenone (DPC). Receptor source: a woman aged 45 to 65 with alopecia areata. Some clones in this sample may be carry-over from other donors' samples. Both conserved end residues are part of each CDR3. Fields, in order: J gene, clone size, D gene, V gene, CDR3 protein, CDR3 DNA. A D gene is named only where the DNA matches it firmly. Clone size is stated in some rows and not others, as once, few, many or a class when expanded.

j_call: TRBJ1-6; clone_size: .; d_call: .; v_call: TRBV6-2/TRBV6-3; cdr3_aa: CASSRRSSYNSPLHF; cdr3_nt: TGTGCCAGCAGTAGGCGGAGCTCCTATAATTCACCCCTCCACTTT
j_call: TRBJ2-4; clone_size: few; d_call: TRBD2; v_call: TRBV18; cdr3_aa: CASSPRIPGTSGKNIQYF; cdr3_nt: TGTGCCAGCTCACCACGGATCCCCGGGACTAGCGGCAAAAACATTCAGTACTTC
j_call: TRBJ2-1; clone_size: .; d_call: .; v_call: TRBV14; cdr3_aa: CASSRQSYNEQFF; cdr3_nt: TGTGCCAGCAGCCGACAAAGTTACAATGAGCAGTTCTTC
j_call: TRBJ2-1; clone_size: few; d_call: TRBD2; v_call: TRBV19; cdr3_aa: CASSSRLAYNEQFF; cdr3_nt: TGTGCCAGTAGTTCGCGACTAGCTTACAATGAGCAGTTCTTC
j_call: TRBJ2-2; clone_size: many; d_call: .; v_call: TRBV18; cdr3_aa: CASSPRPGVFPSNTGELFF; cdr3_nt: TGTGCCAGCTCACCACGGCCCGGGGTGTTCCCCTCGAACACCGGGGAGCTGTTTTTT
j_call: TRBJ1-2; clone_size: .; d_call: .; v_call: TRBV2; cdr3_aa: CASSTGYYGYTF; cdr3_nt: TGTGCCAGCAGTACAGGGTACTATGGCTACACCTTC
j_call: TRBJ2-1; clone_size: many; d_call: .; v_call: TRBV19; cdr3_aa: CASSGVTGNEQFF; cdr3_nt: TGTGCCAGTAGTGGCGTCACAGGGAACGAGCAGTTCTTC
j_call: TRBJ2-2; clone_size: .; d_call: .; v_call: TRBV20-1; cdr3_aa: CSARVPTGELFF; cdr3_nt: TGCAGTGCTAGAGTCCCTACCGGGGAGCTGTTTTTT
j_call: TRBJ2-5; clone_size: .; d_call: TRBD2; v_call: TRBV19; cdr3_aa: CASSSGLAQETQYF; cdr3_nt: TGTGCCAGTAGTTCCGGACTAGCACAAGAGACCCAGTACTTC
j_call: TRBJ2-1; clone_size: few; d_call: .; v_call: TRBV20-1; cdr3_aa: CSATDSYSYNEQFF; cdr3_nt: TGCAGTGCTACGGACAGCTACTCCTACAATGAGCAGTTCTTC
j_call: TRBJ1-1; clone_size: few; d_call: TRBD1; v_call: TRBV6-6; cdr3_aa: CASTRDRAIGTEAFF; cdr3_nt: TGTGCCAGCACCCGAGACAGGGCGATCGGCACTGAAGCTTTCTTT
j_call: TRBJ2-7; clone_size: few; d_call: .; v_call: TRBV29-1; cdr3_aa: CSVIKGLEQYF; cdr3_nt: TGCAGCGTCATAAAGGGCCTCGAGCAGTACTTC
j_call: TRBJ2-6; clone_size: .; d_call: .; v_call: TRBV18; cdr3_aa: CASSTQGTGANVLTF; cdr3_nt: TGTGCCAGCTCAACCCAGGGGACTGGGGCCAACGTCCTGACTTTC
j_call: TRBJ2-7; clone_size: few; d_call: .; v_call: TRBV7-2; cdr3_aa: CASSQTTYEQYF; cdr3_nt: TGTGCCAGCAGCCAGACAACCTACGAGCAGTACTTC
j_call: TRBJ2-3; clone_size: few; d_call: .; v_call: TRBV20-1; cdr3_aa: CSADPRGGRTDTQYF; cdr3_nt: TGCAGTGCCGATCCCAGAGGAGGGCGCACAGATACGCAGTATTTT
j_call: TRBJ2-7; clone_size: many; d_call: TRBD2; v_call: TRBV4-2; cdr3_aa: CASSQALASGVYEQYF; cdr3_nt: TGTGCCAGCAGCCAAGCCTTGGCTAGCGGGGTCTACGAGCAGTACTTC
j_call: TRBJ2-3; clone_size: .; d_call: .; v_call: TRBV20-1; cdr3_aa: CSATKMDGTDTQYF; cdr3_nt: TGCAGTGCTACGAAAATGGACGGCACAGATACGCAGTATTTT
j_call: TRBJ1-5; clone_size: few; d_call: .; v_call: TRBV2; cdr3_aa: CASSGGNQPQHF; cdr3_nt: TGTGCCAGCAGTGGGGGCAATCAGCCCCAGCATTTT
j_call: TRBJ2-3; clone_size: .; d_call: .; v_call: TRBV27; cdr3_aa: CASKQHNTDTQYF; cdr3_nt: TGTGCCAGCAAACAGCACAACACAGATACGCAGTATTTT
j_call: TRBJ2-1; clone_size: few; d_call: TRBD2; v_call: TRBV28; cdr3_aa: CASSLVASGTYEQFF; cdr3_nt: TGTGCCAGCAGTTTAGTGGCTAGCGGGACCTATGAGCAGTTCTTC
j_call: TRBJ2-1; clone_size: many; d_call: .; v_call: TRBV30; cdr3_aa: CAWSVGSLGRGEQFF; cdr3_nt: TGTGCCTGGAGTGTAGGAAGTTTGGGGCGCGGTGAGCAGTTCTTC
j_call: TRBJ1-3; clone_size: many; d_call: .; v_call: TRBV7-2; cdr3_aa: CASSPARSSGNTIYF; cdr3_nt: TGTGCCAGCAGCCCGGCCCGGTCCTCTGGAAACACCATATATTTT
j_call: TRBJ1-1; clone_size: few; d_call: .; v_call: TRBV29-1; cdr3_aa: CSVEGGNTEAFF; cdr3_nt: TGCAGCGTTGAAGGAGGGAACACTGAAGCTTTCTTT
j_call: TRBJ1-1; clone_size: few; d_call: .; v_call: TRBV28; cdr3_aa: CASSSGRQTEAFF; cdr3_nt: TGTGCCAGCAGTTCGGGGCGACAGACTGAAGCTTTCTTT